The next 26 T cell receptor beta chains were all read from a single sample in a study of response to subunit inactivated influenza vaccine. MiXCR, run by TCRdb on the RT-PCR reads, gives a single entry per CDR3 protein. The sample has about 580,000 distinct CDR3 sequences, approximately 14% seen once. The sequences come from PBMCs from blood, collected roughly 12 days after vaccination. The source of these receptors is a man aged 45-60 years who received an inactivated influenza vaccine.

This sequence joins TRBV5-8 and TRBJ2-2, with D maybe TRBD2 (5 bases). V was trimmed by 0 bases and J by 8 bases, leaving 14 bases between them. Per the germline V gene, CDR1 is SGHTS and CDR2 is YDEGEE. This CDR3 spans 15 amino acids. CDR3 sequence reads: CASSLVGRRKGELFF. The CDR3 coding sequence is TGTGCCAGCAGCTTGGTGGGGAGAAGAAAGGGGGAGCTGTTTTTT.

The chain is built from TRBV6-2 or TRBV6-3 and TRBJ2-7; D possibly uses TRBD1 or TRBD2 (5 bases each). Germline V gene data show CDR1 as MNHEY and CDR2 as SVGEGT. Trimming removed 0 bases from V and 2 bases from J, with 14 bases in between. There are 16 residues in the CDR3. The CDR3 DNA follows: TGTGCCAGCAGTTACTCGAGCGACAGCGGTCCCTACGAGCAGTACTTC. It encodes CASSYSSDSGPYEQYF.

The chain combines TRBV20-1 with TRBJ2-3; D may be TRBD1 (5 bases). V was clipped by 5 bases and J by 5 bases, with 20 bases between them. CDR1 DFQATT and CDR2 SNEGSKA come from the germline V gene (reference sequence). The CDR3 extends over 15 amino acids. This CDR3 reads CSAGPRRGWGDTQYF. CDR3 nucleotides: TGCAGTGCTGGCCCCCGAAGGGGCTGGGGAGATACGCAGTATTTT.

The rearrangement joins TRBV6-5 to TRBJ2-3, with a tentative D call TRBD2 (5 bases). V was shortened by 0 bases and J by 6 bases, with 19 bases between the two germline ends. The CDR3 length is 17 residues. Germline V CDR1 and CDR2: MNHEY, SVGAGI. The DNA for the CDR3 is TGTGCCAGCAGTTACTCGACCCCAGCGGTGACCGCTGATACGCAGTATTTT. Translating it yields CASSYSTPAVTADTQYF.

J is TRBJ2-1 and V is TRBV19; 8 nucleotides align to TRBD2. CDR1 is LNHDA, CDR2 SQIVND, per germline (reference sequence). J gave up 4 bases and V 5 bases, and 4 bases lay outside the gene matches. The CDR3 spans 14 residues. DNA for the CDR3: TGTGCCAGTAGTCCAGGGACTAGGTACAATGAGCAGTTCTTC. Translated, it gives CASSPGTRYNEQFF.

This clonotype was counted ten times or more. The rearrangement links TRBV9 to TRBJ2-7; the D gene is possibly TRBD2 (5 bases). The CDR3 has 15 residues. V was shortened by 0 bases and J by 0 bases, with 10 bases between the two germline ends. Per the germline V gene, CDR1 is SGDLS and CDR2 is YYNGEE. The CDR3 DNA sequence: TGTGCCAGCAGCGTAGGATTGGCGGGCTCCTACGAGCAGTACTTC. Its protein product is CASSVGLAGSYEQYF.

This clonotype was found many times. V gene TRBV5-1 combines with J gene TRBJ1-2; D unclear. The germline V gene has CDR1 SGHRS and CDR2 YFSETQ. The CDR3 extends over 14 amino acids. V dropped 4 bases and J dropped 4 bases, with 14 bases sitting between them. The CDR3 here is CASSRADRGYGYTF. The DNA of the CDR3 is TGCGCCAGCAGCCGGGCGGACCGCGGCTATGGCTACACCTTC.

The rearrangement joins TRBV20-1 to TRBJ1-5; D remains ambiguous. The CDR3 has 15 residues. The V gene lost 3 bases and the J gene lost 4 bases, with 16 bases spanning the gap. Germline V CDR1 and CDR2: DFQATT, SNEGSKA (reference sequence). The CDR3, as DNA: TGCAGTGCTAGGGTACAAGGAAACGAGAATCAGCCCCAGCATTTT. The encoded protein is CSARVQGNENQPQHF.

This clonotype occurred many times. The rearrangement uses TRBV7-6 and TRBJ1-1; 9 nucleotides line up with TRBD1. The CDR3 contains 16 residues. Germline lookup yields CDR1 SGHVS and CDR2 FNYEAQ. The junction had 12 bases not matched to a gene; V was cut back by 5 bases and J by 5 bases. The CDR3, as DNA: TGTGCCAGCAGCAATCCTGGGGGACAGGGTGGGACTGAAGCTTTCTTT. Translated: CASSNPGGQGGTEAFF. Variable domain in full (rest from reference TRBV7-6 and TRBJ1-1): GAGVSQSPRYKVTKRGQDVALRCDPISGHVSLYWYRQALGQGPEFLTYFNYEAQQDKSGLPNDRFSAERPEGSISTLTIQRTEQRDSAMYRCASSNPGGQGGTEAFFGQGTRLTVV.

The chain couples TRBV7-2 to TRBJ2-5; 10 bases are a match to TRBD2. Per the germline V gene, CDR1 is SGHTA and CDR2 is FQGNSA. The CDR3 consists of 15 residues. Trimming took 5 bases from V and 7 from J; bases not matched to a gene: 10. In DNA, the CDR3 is TGTGCCAGCAGCGCAGGGACTAGCGCGCCCCGGACCCAGTACTTC. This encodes CASSAGTSAPRTQYF.

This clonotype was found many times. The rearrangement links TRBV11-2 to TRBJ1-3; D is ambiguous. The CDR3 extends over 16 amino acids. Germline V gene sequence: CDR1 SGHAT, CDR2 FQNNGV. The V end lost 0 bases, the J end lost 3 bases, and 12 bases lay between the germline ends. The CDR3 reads CASSLDTSPLGNTIYF. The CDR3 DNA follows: TGTGCCAGCAGCTTAGATACCAGCCCCCTTGGAAACACCATATATTTT.

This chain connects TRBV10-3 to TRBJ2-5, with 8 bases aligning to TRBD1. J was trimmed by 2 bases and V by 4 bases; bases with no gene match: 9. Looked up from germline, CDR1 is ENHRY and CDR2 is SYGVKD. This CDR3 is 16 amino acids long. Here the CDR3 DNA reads TGTGCCATCAGTGCTGGACAGGGACTGGGGCAAGAGACCCAGTACTTC. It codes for CAISAGQGLGQETQYF.

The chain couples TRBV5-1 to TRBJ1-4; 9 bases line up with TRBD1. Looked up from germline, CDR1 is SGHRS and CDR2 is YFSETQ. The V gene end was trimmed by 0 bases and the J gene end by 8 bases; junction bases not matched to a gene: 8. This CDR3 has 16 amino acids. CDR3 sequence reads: CASSLAGTGLGEKLFF. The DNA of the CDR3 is TGCGCCAGCAGCTTGGCCGGGACAGGGCTTGGGGAAAAACTGTTTTTT.

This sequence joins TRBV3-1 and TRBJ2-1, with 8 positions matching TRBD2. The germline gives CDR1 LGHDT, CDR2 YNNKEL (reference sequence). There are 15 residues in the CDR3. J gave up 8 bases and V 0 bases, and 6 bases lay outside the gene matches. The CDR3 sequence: CASSQERGGLHEQFF. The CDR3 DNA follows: TGTGCCAGCAGCCAAGAACGGGGGGGCCTACATGAGCAGTTCTTC.

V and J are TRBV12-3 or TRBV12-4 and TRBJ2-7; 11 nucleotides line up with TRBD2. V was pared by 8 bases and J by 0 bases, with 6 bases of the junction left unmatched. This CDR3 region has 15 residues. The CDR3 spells CASGKLAGASYEQYF. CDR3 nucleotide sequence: TGTGCCAGCGGAAAACTAGCGGGGGCCTCCTACGAGCAGTACTTC.

The CDR3 here is CASSSYRTGELFF. The CDR3 DNA follows: TGTGCCAGCAGCTCATATCGCACCGGGGAGCTGTTTTTT. J is TRBJ2-2 and V is TRBV3-1; the D is unclear. V dropped 5 bases and J dropped 4 bases, with 8 bases sitting between them. In germline, CDR1 is LGHDT, CDR2 YNNKEL (reference sequence). The CDR3 has 13 amino acids.

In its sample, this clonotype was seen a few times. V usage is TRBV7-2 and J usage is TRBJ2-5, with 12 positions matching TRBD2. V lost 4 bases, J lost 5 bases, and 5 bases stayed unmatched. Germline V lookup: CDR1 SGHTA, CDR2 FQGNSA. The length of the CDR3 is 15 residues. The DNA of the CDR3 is TGTGCCAGCAGCTCCGGACTAGCGGGATTGGAGACCCAGTACTTC. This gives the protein CASSSGLAGLETQYF.

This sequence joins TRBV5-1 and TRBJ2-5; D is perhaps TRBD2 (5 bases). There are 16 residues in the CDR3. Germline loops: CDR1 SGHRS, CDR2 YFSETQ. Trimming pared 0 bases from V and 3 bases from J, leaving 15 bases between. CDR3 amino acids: CASSLAGLGRKETQYF. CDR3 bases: TGCGCCAGCAGCTTGGCAGGACTTGGTCGAAAAGAGACCCAGTACTTC. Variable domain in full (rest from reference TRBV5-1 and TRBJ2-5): KAGVTQTPRYLIKTRGQQVTLSCSPISGHRSVSWYQQTPGQGLQFLFEYFSETQRNKGNFPGRFSGRQFSNSRSEMNVSTLELGDSALYLCASSLAGLGRKETQYFGPGTRLLVL.

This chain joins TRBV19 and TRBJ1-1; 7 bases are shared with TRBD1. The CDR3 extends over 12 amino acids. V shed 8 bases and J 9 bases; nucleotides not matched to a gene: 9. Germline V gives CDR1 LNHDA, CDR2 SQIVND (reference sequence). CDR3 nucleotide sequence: TGTGCCAGTGGCACCGAACAGGGGAAAGCTTTCTTT. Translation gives CASGTEQGKAFF.

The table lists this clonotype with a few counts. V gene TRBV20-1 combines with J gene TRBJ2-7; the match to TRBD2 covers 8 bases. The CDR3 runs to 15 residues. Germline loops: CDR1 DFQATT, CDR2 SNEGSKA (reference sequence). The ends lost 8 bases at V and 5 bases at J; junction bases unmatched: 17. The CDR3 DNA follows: TGCAGTACACAAATCCTTCGGGGGGGCAGGGACGAGCAGTACTTC. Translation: CSTQILRGGRDEQYF.

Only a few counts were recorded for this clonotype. The CDR3 sequence is CASSLEYTNTEAFF. The DNA for the CDR3 is TGTGCCAGCAGCTTAGAGTACACGAACACTGAAGCTTTCTTT. The chain recombines TRBV7-9 with TRBJ1-1; D remains unclear. This CDR3 contains 14 residues. Germline CDR1 SEHNR, CDR2 FQNEAQ (reference sequence). With 1 base removed from V and 1 base from J, the gap between germline ends came to 7 bases.

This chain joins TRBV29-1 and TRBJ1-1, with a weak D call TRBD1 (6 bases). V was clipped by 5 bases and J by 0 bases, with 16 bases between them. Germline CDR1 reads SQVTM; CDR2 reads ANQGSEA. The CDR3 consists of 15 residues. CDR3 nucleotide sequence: TGCAGCGTTACCTCGTCAGGGGCCCTGAACACTGAAGCTTTCTTT. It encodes CSVTSSGALNTEAFF.

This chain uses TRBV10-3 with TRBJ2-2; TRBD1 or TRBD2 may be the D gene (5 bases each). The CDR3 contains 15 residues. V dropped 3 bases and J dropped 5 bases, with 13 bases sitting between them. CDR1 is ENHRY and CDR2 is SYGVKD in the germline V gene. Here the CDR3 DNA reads TGTGCCATCAGTGAAAGGCAGGGCGGGACCGGGGAGCTGTTTTTT. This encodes CAISERQGGTGELFF.

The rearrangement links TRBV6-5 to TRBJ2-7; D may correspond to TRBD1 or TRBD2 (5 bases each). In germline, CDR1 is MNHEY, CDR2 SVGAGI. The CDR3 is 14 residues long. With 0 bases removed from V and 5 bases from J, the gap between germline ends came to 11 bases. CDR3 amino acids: CASSYSNTGHEQYF. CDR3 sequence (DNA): TGTGCCAGCAGTTACTCGAATACGGGACACGAGCAGTACTTC.

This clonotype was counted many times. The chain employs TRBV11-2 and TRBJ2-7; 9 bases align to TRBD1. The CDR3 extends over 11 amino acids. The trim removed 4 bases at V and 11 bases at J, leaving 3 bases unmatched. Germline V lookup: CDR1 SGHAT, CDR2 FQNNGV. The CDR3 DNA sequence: TGTGCCAGCAGCTCCGGACAGGGGAAGTACTTC. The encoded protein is CASSSGQGKYF. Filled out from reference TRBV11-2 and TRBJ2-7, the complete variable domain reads EAGVAQSPRYKIIEKRQSVAFWCNPISGHATLYWYQQILGQGPKLLIQFQNNGVVDDSQLPKDRFSAERLKGVDSTLKIQPAKLEDSAVYLCASSSGQGKYFGPGTRLTVT.

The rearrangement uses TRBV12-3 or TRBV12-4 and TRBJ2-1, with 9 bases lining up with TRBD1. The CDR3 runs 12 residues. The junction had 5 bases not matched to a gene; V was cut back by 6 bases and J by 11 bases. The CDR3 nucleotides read TGTGCCAGCAGAGTACAGGGGGCCAAGCAGTTCTTC. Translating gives CASRVQGAKQFF.